This entry is about one T cell receptor (beta chain). Its antigen remains unknown. This sample stems from a study of beta chain features in type 1 diabetes. Germline V gene data show CDR1 as SGHAT and CDR2 as FQNNGV. The CDR3 has 13 amino acids. V shed 4 bases, J shed 14 bases, and the junction held 11 bases outside the gene matches. Study outcomes and limitations: Across all four CD4+ subsets, people with type 1 diabetes showed modestly shorter TCRB CDR3s. The study notes PCR might favor shorter templates equally in patients and controls.

Expressed TCRB transcripts were sequenced because the entire RNA isolate underwent reverse transcription. Clones were sequenced by immunoSEQ multiplex PCR, and TCRdb holds only the in-frame ones, with some missing. The data hold roughly 330,000 clones, with roughly 14% observed a single time. The gene calls are TRBV11-2 and TRBJ2-1; TRBD1 matches 7 bases. This receptor was identified in a woman between 18 and 29 years old with type 1 diabetes. The sample was naive CD4+ T cells from blood. In DNA form, the CDR3 reads TGTGCCAGCAGCTCGGGACAGATAAGTTCGAAGTTCTTC. This gives the protein CASSSGQISSKFF.